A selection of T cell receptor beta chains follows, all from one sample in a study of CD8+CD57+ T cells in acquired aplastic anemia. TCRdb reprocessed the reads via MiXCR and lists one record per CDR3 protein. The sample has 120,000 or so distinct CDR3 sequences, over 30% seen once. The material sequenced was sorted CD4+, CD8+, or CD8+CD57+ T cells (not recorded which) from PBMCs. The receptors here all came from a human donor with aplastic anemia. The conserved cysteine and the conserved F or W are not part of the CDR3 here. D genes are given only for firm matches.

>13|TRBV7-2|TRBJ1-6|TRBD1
ASSSQGQENSPLH
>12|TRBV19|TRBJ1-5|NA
AVGGVSSNQPQH
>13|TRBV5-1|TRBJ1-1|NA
ASSTRDRLNTEAF
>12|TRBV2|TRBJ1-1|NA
ASSLTSSGTEAF
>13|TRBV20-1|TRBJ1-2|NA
SAGATHIADYGYT
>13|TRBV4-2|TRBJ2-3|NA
AGSPVLGGTDTQY
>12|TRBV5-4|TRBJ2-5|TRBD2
ASSPSLAAETQY
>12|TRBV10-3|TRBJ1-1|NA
ATTGTDKNTEAF
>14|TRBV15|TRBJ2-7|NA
ATSRDRPALSYEQY
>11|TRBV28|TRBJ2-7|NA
ASSKTGLWEQY
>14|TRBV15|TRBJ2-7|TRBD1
ATSHSSGTGSYEQY
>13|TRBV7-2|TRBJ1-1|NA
ASSLAGGMNTEAF
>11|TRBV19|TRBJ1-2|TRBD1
ASSTGQVYGYT
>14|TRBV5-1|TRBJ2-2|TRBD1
ASTSRGQGVTGELF
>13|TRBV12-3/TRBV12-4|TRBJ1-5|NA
ASSLDRGHSEPQH
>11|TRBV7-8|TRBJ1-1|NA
ASSLVRYTEAF